This TCR beta chain emerged from a study of early T cells in non-severe SARS-CoV-2 infection. Study at large: Sequenced bulk RNA came from whole blood that was unsorted, and chains were unpaired.

This CDR3 spans 13 amino acids. Trimming cost V 1 base and J 4 bases, with 5 bases left between them. Germline assignment: CDR1 MNHEY and CDR2 SMNVEV (reference sequence). The sample holds a few counts of this clonotype. What it recognizes is unknown. The library protocol tagged individual cDNA molecules with unique molecular identifiers. TCRdb independently ran MiXCR on the 5' RACE reads; one entry per CDR3 protein. In the table there are about 110,000 distinct CDR3 sequences, roughly 12% of which are singletons. General study findings and limits: In VDJdb matching, anti-spike CD8 responses were favored while private and CD4 specificities went missing.

V is TRBV27 and J is TRBJ1-5, with no clear D. The sample consisted of whole blood. The origin of this receptor is an adult who was a healthcare worker with PCR-confirmed SARS-CoV-2 infection or an uninfected control (not recorded which). This chain's CDR3 is CASSLFPNQPQHF. CDR3 DNA sequence: TGTGCCAGCAGTTTATTCCCGAATCAGCCCCAGCATTTT.